Detailed here is one T cell receptor beta chain. What it binds is unknown. This sample stems from a study of T cell responses to AZD1222 COVID-19 vaccine. The CDR3 is 16 amino acids. Trimming pared 5 bases from V and 0 bases from J, leaving 14 bases between. From germline, CDR1 is LNHDA and CDR2 SQIVND (reference sequence). Data came from immunoSEQ multiplex PCR; TCRdb stores just in-frame clones and leaves some out. The top ten hold roughly 13% of the sample, which has about 69,000 clones, about 80% seen once. Overall study findings and caveats: At 160-218 and 743-854, vaccine-associated CD4 TCRs were dominant, and they spanned spike. An increase in Spike-specific TCR breadth and depth was observed after two AZD1222 doses.

Second doses were pooled across both intervals (about 4 or about 12 weeks). Here the sequenced sample was peripheral blood, taken 28 days after the second AZD1222 dose. This chain joins TRBV19 and TRBJ1-3; D ambiguous. The sequence came from an adult who received the AZD1222 COVID-19 vaccine. As DNA, the CDR3 is TGTGCCAGTAGTCCCCCCCCCATGAGCTCTGGAAACACCATATATTTT. It codes for CASSPPPMSSGNTIYF. Supplemented by reference TRBV19 and TRBJ1-3, the full variable domain reads DGGITQSPKYLFRKEGQNVTLSCEQNLNHDAMYWYRQDPGQGLRLIYYSQIVNDFQKGDIAEGYSVSREKKESFPLTVTSAQKNPTAFYLCASSPPPMSSGNTIYFGEGSWLTVV.